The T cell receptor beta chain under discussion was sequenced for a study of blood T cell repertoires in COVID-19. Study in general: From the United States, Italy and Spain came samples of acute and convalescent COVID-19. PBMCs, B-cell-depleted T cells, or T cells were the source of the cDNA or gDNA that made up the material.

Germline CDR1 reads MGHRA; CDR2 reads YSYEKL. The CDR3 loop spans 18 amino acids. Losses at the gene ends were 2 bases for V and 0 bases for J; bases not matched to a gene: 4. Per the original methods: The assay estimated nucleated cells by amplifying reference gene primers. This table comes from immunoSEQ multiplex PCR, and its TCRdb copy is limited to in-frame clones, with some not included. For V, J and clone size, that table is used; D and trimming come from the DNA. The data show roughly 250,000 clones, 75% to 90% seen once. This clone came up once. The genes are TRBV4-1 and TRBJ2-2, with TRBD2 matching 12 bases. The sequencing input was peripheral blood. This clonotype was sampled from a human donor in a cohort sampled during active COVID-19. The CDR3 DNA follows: TGCGCCAGCAGCCAACTCGGACTAGCGGGAACGAACACCGGGGAGCTGTTTTTT. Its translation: CASSQLGLAGTNTGELFF.